The present T cell receptor beta chain was sequenced within a study of metastatic and nonmetastatic thyroid tumors. Study-wide context: Repertoire data that came from the blood and tumor or nodule tissue of malignant and benign thyroid patients were compared. Study-wide findings and caveats: In blood and tumor, TCR beta diversity was reportedly significantly higher in malignant thyroid tumors than in benign nodules.

Worth noting for this clone: What it recognizes is unknown.

Trimming removed 0 bases from V and 5 bases from J; junction bases left unmatched: 3. CDR1 and CDR2 from the germline V gene are SNHLY and FYNNEI. The CDR3 is made up of 15 amino acids. No patient had received any treatment before thyroid surgery. Authors' processing steps: A classifier for distant metastasis in papillary thyroid cancer was constructed using CDR3 differences observed across clinicopathological groups. MiXCR was used by TCRdb to re-call the PCR reads. The V and J calls and clone size are TCRdb's, not the authors'. In the table there are roughly 16,000 clones, 24% of which are singletons.

The chain joins TRBV2 to TRBJ1-5; 8 bases align to TRBD1. The receptor was derived from a male donor with papillary thyroid cancer or a benign thyroid nodule (not recorded which). Some clones in this sample may be carry-over from other donors' samples. The specimen sequenced was tumor tissue. In nucleotides, the CDR3 is TGTGCCAGCAGTGAAGCGCAGGGGGCCGATCAGCCCCAGCATTTT. This encodes CASSEAQGADQPQHF.